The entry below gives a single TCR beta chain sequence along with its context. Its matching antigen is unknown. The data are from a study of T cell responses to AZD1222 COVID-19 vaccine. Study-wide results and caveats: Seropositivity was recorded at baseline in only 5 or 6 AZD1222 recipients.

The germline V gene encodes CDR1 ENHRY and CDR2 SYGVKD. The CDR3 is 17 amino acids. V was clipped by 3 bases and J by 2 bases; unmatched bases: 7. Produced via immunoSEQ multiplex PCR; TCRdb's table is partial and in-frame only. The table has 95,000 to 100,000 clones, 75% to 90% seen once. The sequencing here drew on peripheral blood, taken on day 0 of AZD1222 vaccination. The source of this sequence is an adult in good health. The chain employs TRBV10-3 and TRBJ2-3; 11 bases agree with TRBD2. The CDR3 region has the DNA TGTGCCATCAGTGACCAACGACTAGCGGGGTCCACAGATACGCAGTATTTT. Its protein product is CAISDQRLAGSTDTQYF.